The rows below give T cell receptor beta chains drawn from one sample of a study of cytomegalovirus exposure and HLA in healthy donors. Repertoires were generated with immunoSEQ multiplex PCR, while TCRdb's copy carries only in-frame clones and drops some. The sample lists about 89,000 clones, 75% to 90% occurring once. Sequencing was carried out using PBMCs. The origin of the receptors is a man aged 40-49 years in good health and CMV-seropositive. The CDR3 runs from the conserved cysteine through the conserved F or W. The D gene is left open where the match is weak. Clone sizes are given selectively: once, few, many, or a class where the clone is expanded.

V	size	J	D	DNA	CDR3
TRBV7-8	.	TRBJ2-7	TRBD1	TGTGCCAGCAGCATCCGGGACAGGCACTACGAGCAGTACTTC	CASSIRDRHYEQYF
TRBV5-1	.	TRBJ2-1	.	TGCGCCAGCAAGTCCGCTAGCCGCGCCTACAATGAGCAGTTCTTC	CASKSASRAYNEQFF
TRBV5-4	.	TRBJ2-2	.	TGTGCCAGCAGATCGACAGCCACCGGGGAGCTGTTTTTT	CASRSTATGELFF
TRBV4-2	.	TRBJ2-7	TRBD2	TGTGCCAGCAGCCAAGCCGGGACTAGCGGGAGTTTTTCCGGGGACGAGCAGTACTTC	CASSQAGTSGSFSGDEQYF
TRBV5-4	.	TRBJ1-6	TRBD1	TGTGCCAGCAGCAGGGACAGTTTCTATAATTCACCCCTCCACTTT	CASSRDSFYNSPLHF
TRBV5-1	.	TRBJ2-3	.	TGCGCCAGCAGCTTGGCAGCGGGCAGGGTTAGCACAGATACGCAGTATTTT	CASSLAAGRVSTDTQYF
TRBV19	.	TRBJ1-4	.	TGTGCCAGTACCCGAGGCGTTAATGAAAAACTGTTTTTT	CASTRGVNEKLFF
TRBV19	.	TRBJ2-7	TRBD2	TGTGCCAGTAGTATCTCGGGAGGGCCGTCCTACGAGCAGTACTTC	CASSISGGPSYEQYF
TRBV5-5	few	TRBJ1-1	TRBD1	TGTGCCAGCAGGCGAACAGGGGGCCGGAACACTGAAGCTTTCTTT	CASRRTGGRNTEAFF
TRBV4-1	.	TRBJ2-1	TRBD2	TGCGCCAGCAGCCGACTAGCGGGAGGGCCCCCCAAGTTCTTC	CASSRLAGGPPKFF
TRBV4-1	.	TRBJ2-2	.	TGCGCCAGCAGCAAACTCACCGGGGAGCTGTTTTTT	CASSKLTGELFF
TRBV5-1	few	TRBJ2-7	TRBD1	TGCGCCAGCAGCTCCGGGACAGGGGTCTACGAGCAGTACTTC	CASSSGTGVYEQYF
TRBV19	.	TRBJ2-7	TRBD2	TGTGCCAGTAGTACCGGGACTAGCCGCGAGCAGTACTTC	CASSTGTSREQYF
TRBV4-1	.	TRBJ2-7	TRBD1	TGCGCCAGCAGCCAAGACGTCGGGACAGGGAGATACGAGCAGTACTTC	CASSQDVGTGRYEQYF
TRBV5-1	once	TRBJ2-5	TRBD2	TGCGCCAGCAGCTTGGGTAGCGGGGGGGCCCAAGAGACCCAGTACTTC	CASSLGSGGAQETQYF
TRBV6-1	.	TRBJ2-3	.	TGTGCCTGCAGGGCGGGTAGCACAGATACGCAGTATTTT	CACRAGSTDTQYF
TRBV5-6	.	TRBJ2-1	TRBD2	TGTGCCAGCAGCTTGCTTGGTGGTGGCCAGGGGACTAGCGGAGAGCAGTTCTTC	CASSLLGGGQGTSGEQFF
TRBV7-7	.	TRBJ2-7	.	TGTGCTAGCAGCCTACGGAGGGGCAGCCTCTCCTACGAGCAGTACTTC	CASSLRRGSLSYEQYF
TRBV5-4	.	TRBJ2-1	TRBD1	TGTGCCAGCAGATACGGACAGGGTGTGGGAAATGAGCAGTTCTTC	CASRYGQGVGNEQFF
TRBV5-1	once	TRBJ2-1	.	TGCGCCAGCAGCTTAGACTATAGCTCCTACAATGAGCAGTTCTTC	CASSLDYSSYNEQFF
TRBV20-1	.	TRBJ2-1	.	TGCAGTGCTAGAATCGTAAATGAGCAGTTCTTC	CSARIVNEQFF
TRBV6-1	.	TRBJ2-1	TRBD2	TGTGCCAGCGGCAGCGGCGGGGGTCCCTACAATGAGCAGTTCTTC	CASGSGGGPYNEQFF
TRBV15	.	TRBJ2-1	TRBD2	TGTGCCACCAGCAGAGACCTAGCGGACAATGAGCAGTTCTTC	CATSRDLADNEQFF
TRBV28	.	TRBJ2-7	.	TGTGCCAGCAGTCCGTTAAACAGGGTCTTGCCCGAGCAGTACTTC	CASSPLNRVLPEQYF
TRBV11-3	.	TRBJ2-5	.	TGTGCCAGCAGCCCGGCGAGGAACCAAGAGACCCAGTACTTC	CASSPARNQETQYF
TRBV5-1	.	TRBJ1-1	.	TGCGCCGGCAGCCTAACTACCGGGACACTTGACACTGAAGCTTTCTTT	CAGSLTTGTLDTEAFF
TRBV9	.	TRBJ1-1	TRBD1	TGTGCCAGCAGCGTAGGGGACAGTCGCACTGAAGCTTTCTTT	CASSVGDSRTEAFF
TRBV7-3	.	TRBJ2-1	TRBD2	TGTGCCAGCAGCTTAATAAGGACTAGCGGGACTAATGAGCAGTTCTTC	CASSLIRTSGTNEQFF
TRBV7-2	.	TRBJ1-5	TRBD1	TGTGCCAGCAGCTTGCCTGGGACAGGGGGCCCTATCGCCCCCCAGCATTTT	CASSLPGTGGPIAPQHF
TRBV9	few	TRBJ2-7	TRBD2	TGTGCCAGCAGCGTAGGGGGACTAGCGGGAGTCGAGCAGTACTTC	CASSVGGLAGVEQYF
TRBV6-1	few	TRBJ1-2	TRBD1	TGTGCCAGCAGTGAAGGGACAGGACCCTATGGCTACACCTTC	CASSEGTGPYGYTF
TRBV12-5	.	TRBJ2-7	TRBD2	TGTGCTAGTGGTTTGGGACACGGGAGGGGTGAGCAGTACTTC	CASGLGHGRGEQYF
TRBV11-2	.	TRBJ2-5	TRBD2	TGTGCCAGCAGCCGTAGCGGGGGACCTCAAGAGACCCAGTACTTC	CASSRSGGPQETQYF
TRBV7-9	.	TRBJ2-1	.	TGTGCCAGCAGCCCCCCGGGCTCCTACAATGAGCAGTTCTTC	CASSPPGSYNEQFF
TRBV7-9	.	TRBJ2-1	TRBD1	TGTGCCAGCATCTCCGGGACAGAGACAATGAGTGAGCAGTTCTTC	CASISGTETMSEQFF
TRBV19	.	TRBJ1-2	.	TGTGCCAGTAGTCCGTTCCAGGGTGTGGATGGCTACACCTTC	CASSPFQGVDGYTF
TRBV21-1	.	TRBJ1-5	.	TGTGCCAGCAGCGCGCACAGGGTTGAGGGGCTCCATCAGCCCCAGCATTTT	CASSAHRVEGLHQPQHF
TRBV27	.	TRBJ1-5	.	TGTGCCAGCAGATTACTGTCGGTGGGCAATCAGCCCCAGCATTTT	CASRLLSVGNQPQHF
TRBV30	.	TRBJ2-2	TRBD1	TGTGCCCGGGACAGGGACAATTTGGCCGGGGAGCTGTTTTTT	CARDRDNLAGELFF
TRBV2	.	TRBJ1-4	TRBD1	TGTGCCAGCAGTGGTACAGGGGCATCTAATGAAAAACTGTTTTTT	CASSGTGASNEKLFF
TRBV18	.	TRBJ2-3	.	TGTGCCAGCTCACTCGACAGCTCAACAGATACGCAGTATTTT	CASSLDSSTDTQYF
TRBV6-5	.	TRBJ2-7	TRBD1	TGTGCCAGCGGATACGACAGGGTCTACGAGCAGTACTTC	CASGYDRVYEQYF
TRBV7-9	.	TRBJ2-5	TRBD2	TGTGCCAGCAGTTCGGCGGCGGGAGAGGGGACCCAGTACTTC	CASSSAAGEGTQYF
TRBV4-1	.	TRBJ2-1	TRBD2	TGCGCCAGCAGCCAAGAGTTAGCGGGAGCGCGGAATGAGCAGTTCTTC	CASSQELAGARNEQFF
TRBV28	.	TRBJ1-1	TRBD1	TGTGCCAGCAGCCTCTTGGGACAGCTGAACACTGAAGCTTTCTTT	CASSLLGQLNTEAFF
TRBV19	.	TRBJ1-1	.	TGTGCCAGTAGTATATCTTCCAGGAACACTGAAGCTTTCTTT	CASSISSRNTEAFF
TRBV21-1	.	TRBJ1-4	.	TGTGCCAGCAGCAAAGAGGGGCACAAGGGAGGGGAAAAACTGTTTTTT	CASSKEGHKGGEKLFF
TRBV9	.	TRBJ1-3	TRBD1	TGTGCCAGCAGCGTAGGCCACAGGGGAGCTGGAAACACCATATATTTT	CASSVGHRGAGNTIYF
TRBV10-2	.	TRBJ2-1	.	TGCGCCAGCCGGAACCAGGGGATCTACAATGAGCAGTTCTTC	CASRNQGIYNEQFF
TRBV23-1	.	TRBJ2-5	TRBD1	TGCGCCAGCAGTCAACGTTCGTTAGAAGGACAGGCGTTAGAAGAGACCCAGTACTTC	CASSQRSLEGQALEETQYF
TRBV29-1	.	TRBJ1-1	.	TGCAGCGGGAGGGGTGAATGGGTTATGAACACTGAAGCTTTCTTT	CSGRGEWVMNTEAFF
TRBV7-3	.	TRBJ2-1	TRBD2	TGTGCCAGCAGCCGTAGCGGGGGGGCCGTTATCGAGCAGTTCTTC	CASSRSGGAVIEQFF
TRBV11-3	.	TRBJ2-3	TRBD2	TGTGCCAGCAGCCCTCGTGGGAGCGGGGTGTACACAGATACGCAGTATTTT	CASSPRGSGVYTDTQYF
TRBV2	.	TRBJ2-1	TRBD1	TGTGCCAGCAGTAACCGGGACAGAAATGAGCAGTTCTTC	CASSNRDRNEQFF
TRBV9	.	TRBJ2-3	TRBD2	TGTGCCAGCGGAAATCCGGGGGGGCATACGCAGTATTTT	CASGNPGGHTQYF
TRBV28	few	TRBJ2-1	TRBD2	TGTGCCAGCAGCCCTAGCGGGAGAGCTGGTAGCAATGAGCAGTTCTTC	CASSPSGRAGSNEQFF
TRBV5-1	once	TRBJ2-1	.	TGCGCCAGCAGCTTTGGTTCGGGAGAGGGCAATGAGCAGTTCTTC	CASSFGSGEGNEQFF
TRBV5-1	.	TRBJ2-7	TRBD2	TGCGCCAGCAGCTTGAAGGCTAGCGGGCTTGCCTACGAGCAGTACTTC	CASSLKASGLAYEQYF